Detailed here is one TCR beta chain. Its target is unknown. This specimen belongs to a study of T cells in Graves' hyperthyroidism and ophthalmopathy. Study outcomes and limitations: Ophthalmopathy and stable hyperthyroidism were told apart by a 13 V-J model.

V shed 2 bases and J shed 4 bases, with 17 bases lying between them. This CDR3 spans 16 amino acids. Researchers amplified the TCR beta CDR3 regions from RNA transcripts. The TCR CDR3 first-round RT-PCR relied on the HTBI primer set. TCRdb redid the calling of the multiplex PCR reads with MiXCR, one entry per CDR3 protein. The sample has around 270,000 distinct CDR3 sequences, about 19% seen once; the top ten hold under 45%. This TCR was sampled from a man between 50 and 59 years old with Graves' ophthalmopathy. This chain links TRBV12-3 or TRBV12-4 with TRBJ1-1; D unresolved. Material for sequencing was blood. CDR3 protein: CASSLHYGVFGTEAFF. DNA for the CDR3: TGTGCCAGCAGTTTACATTACGGGGTATTTGGCACTGAAGCTTTCTTT.